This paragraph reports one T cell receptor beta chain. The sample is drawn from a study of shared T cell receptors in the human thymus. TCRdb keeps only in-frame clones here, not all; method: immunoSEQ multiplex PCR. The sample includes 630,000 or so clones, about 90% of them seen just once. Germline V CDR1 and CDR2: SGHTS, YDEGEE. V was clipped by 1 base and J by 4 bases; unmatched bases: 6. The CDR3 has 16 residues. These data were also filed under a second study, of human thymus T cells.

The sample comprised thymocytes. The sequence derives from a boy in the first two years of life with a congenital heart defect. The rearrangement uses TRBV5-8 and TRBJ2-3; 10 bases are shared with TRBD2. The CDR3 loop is CASSLLAGESADTQYF. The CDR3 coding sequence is TGTGCCAGCAGCTTGCTAGCGGGGGAATCGGCAGATACGCAGTATTTT.